The clone carrying this T cell receptor beta chain was seen only a few times. The V end lost 6 bases, the J end lost 7 bases, and 16 bases lay between the germline ends. CDR3 length: 15 amino acids. Per the germline V gene, CDR1 is MNHEY and CDR2 is SMNVEV (reference sequence). Some clones are missing from TCRdb's copy, which holds only in-frame ones; the method was immunoSEQ multiplex PCR. The sample comprises over 55,000 clones, about 90% of which are singletons, and 8% to 10% rests with the top ten. The data derive from a study of blood T cell repertoires in COVID-19. The rearrangement uses TRBV27 and TRBJ1-6; TRBD1 is a possible D gene (6 bases). The sequence came from a human donor in a cohort sampled during active COVID-19. Sequencing was performed on peripheral blood. CDR3: CASRFTGKGNSPLHF. CDR3 DNA: TGTGCCAGCAGATTTACAGGGAAGGGCAATTCACCCCTCCACTTT.